One and the same sample provided the 6 T cell receptor beta chains below, sequenced in a study of OX40 agonist ivuxolimab in advanced cancers. Produced via immunoSEQ multiplex PCR; TCRdb's table is partial and in-frame only. The data contain about 110,000 clones, under 95% of them singletons. The specimen was CD4+ or CD8+ T cells sorted from blood, collected in a trial of the OX40 agonist ivuxolimab. These receptors all stem from an adult with an advanced solid tumor such as melanoma, head and neck, liver or kidney cancer.

The DNA of the CDR3 is TGTGCCAGCTCACTCGACAGGACCGTGGGGGACACTGAAGCTTTCTTT. Its protein is CASSLDRTVGDTEAFF. The chain recombines TRBV18 with TRBJ1-1, with D maybe TRBD1 (6 bases). CDR3 length: 16 residues. Germline V gene sequence: CDR1 KGHSH, CDR2 LQKENI. Between the trimmed V and J ends, which lost 4 bases and 3 bases, there was a span of 18 bases.

The J gene is TRBJ2-3, the V gene TRBV13, with 13 bases identical to TRBD2. CDR3 length: 17 residues. V was pared by 4 bases and J by 2 bases, with 6 bases of the junction left unmatched. Per germline, CDR1 PRHDT and CDR2 FYEKMQ (reference sequence). The CDR3 coding sequence is TGTGCCAGCAGCTACTGGACTAGCGGGAGTCTCACAGATACGCAGTATTTT. It encodes CASSYWTSGSLTDTQYF.

The chain carries TRBV18 and TRBJ1-4, with D possibly TRBD1 on 6 matching bases. Trimming took 6 bases from V and 0 from J, leaving 11 bases between them. The CDR3 is made up of 15 amino acids. The germline V gene encodes CDR1 KGHSH and CDR2 LQKENI. The CDR3 reads CASSSQGPTNEKLFF. The CDR3 region has the DNA TGTGCCAGCTCTTCGCAGGGGCCAACTAATGAAAAACTGTTTTTT.

The CDR3 sequence is CAWSVRGIRNQPQHF. The CDR3 region has the DNA TGTGCCTGGAGTGTACGAGGGATACGCAATCAGCCCCAGCATTTT. The rearrangement links TRBV30 to TRBJ1-5, with unresolved D. The CDR3 loop spans 15 amino acids. The V gene's germline CDR1 is GTSNPN and CDR2 SVGIG (reference sequence). The V gene lost 0 bases and the J gene lost 2 bases, with 11 bases spanning the gap.

The chain couples TRBV5-8 to TRBJ2-7; 7 bases match TRBD2. The CDR3 runs to 15 residues. Germline V gives CDR1 SGHTS, CDR2 YDEGEE. Germline trimming cut 1 base from V and 4 bases from J; bases unmatched to any gene: 8. This CDR3 is CASSLIEGGRYEQYF. The DNA of the CDR3 is TGTGCCAGCAGCTTGATAGAGGGAGGGAGGTACGAGCAGTACTTC.

The CDR3 nucleotides are TGTGCCAGCAGTTCAGGGGGGGCTAACTATGGCTACACCTTC. Translating it yields CASSSGGANYGYTF. V and J are TRBV27 and TRBJ1-2, with 7 bases aligning to TRBD1. The CDR3 spans 14 residues. Germline V CDR1 and CDR2: MNHEY, SMNVEV (reference sequence). The trim removed 4 bases at V and 0 bases at J, leaving 2 bases unmatched.